What follows are 9 T cell receptor beta chains derived from one specimen sequenced in a study of blood T cell repertoires in COVID-19. The method was immunoSEQ multiplex PCR; TCRdb's version includes in-frame clones alone and lacks a portion of them. Of about 160,000 clones listed, approximately 86% are singletons. The sequencing sample was made of PBMCs or T cells enriched from blood (not recorded which). The receptors were gathered from a man aged 55 to 70 who had recovered from COVID-19.

The chain carries TRBV2 and TRBJ2-7, with 7 bases matching TRBD2. With 5 bases clipped from V and 1 base from J, the junction kept 11 bases outside the gene matches. The CDR3 sequence is 16 residues long. Germline V gene lookup returns CDR1 SNHLY and CDR2 FYNNEI. CDR3 sequence reads: CASSTGGRGGSYEQYF. CDR3 DNA sequence: TGTGCCAGCAGTACCGGTGGGCGCGGGGGATCCTACGAGCAGTACTTC.

The chain joins TRBV7-8 to TRBJ1-2, with 7 bases identical to TRBD1. The J segment lost 8 bases and the V segment lost 1 base, leaving 4 bases of the junction unmatched. This CDR3 comprises 13 residues. Germline CDR1 is SGHVS and CDR2 is FQNEAQ. The CDR3 reads CASSLVTGWGYTF. The CDR3 DNA reads as TGTGCCAGCAGCTTAGTGACAGGGTGGGGCTACACCTTC.

The chain couples TRBV5-1 to TRBJ1-1, with TRBD1 identical over 7 bases. The V segment lost 6 bases and the J segment 3 bases; nucleotides outside the gene matches: 8. CDR1 is SGHRS, CDR2 YFSETQ, per germline. The CDR3 is 14 residues long. CDR3 loop: CASTYRQGHTEAFF. The CDR3 nucleotides are TGCGCCAGCACCTACCGACAGGGCCACACTGAAGCTTTCTTT. The complete variable domain, with remaining parts taken from reference TRBV5-1 and TRBJ1-1, reads KAGVTQTPRYLIKTRGQQVTLSCSPISGHRSVSWYQQTPGQGLQFLFEYFSETQRNKGNFPGRFSGRQFSNSRSEMNVSTLELGDSALYLCASTYRQGHTEAFFGQGTRLTVV.

This clone was picked up one time. The chain links TRBV28 to TRBJ2-3, with 9 positions matching TRBD2. V lost 6 bases and J lost 0; bases outside the gene matches: 19. Germline V gene data show CDR1 as MDHEN and CDR2 as SYDVKM. This CDR3 is built from 20 residues. CDR3 nucleotide sequence: TGTGCCAGCAGATGGCAAGGGGCGGGTACTAGCGGGTTTAGCACAGATACGCAGTATTTT. Translation gives CASRWQGAGTSGFSTDTQYF. Drawing the rest from reference TRBV28 and TRBJ2-3, the complete variable domain is DVKVTQSSRYLVKRTGEKVFLECVQDMDHENMFWYRQDPGLGLRLIYFSYDVKMKEKGDIPEGYSVSREKKERFSLILESASTNQTSMYLCASRWQGAGTSGFSTDTQYFGPGTRLTVL.

The chain combines TRBV7-6 with TRBJ1-5, with D possibly TRBD1 on 5 matching bases. The CDR3 has 16 amino acids. The germline gives CDR1 SGHVS, CDR2 FNYEAQ. The ends were cut back, 1 base at V and 0 bases at J, with 10 bases in the middle. CDR3 region: CASSLGTPDSNQPQHF. DNA of the CDR3: TGTGCCAGCAGCTTAGGGACACCCGATAGCAATCAGCCCCAGCATTTT.

This chain joins TRBV30 and TRBJ2-6; 10 nucleotides match TRBD1. This CDR3 region has 17 residues. Trimming removed 5 bases from V and 4 bases from J; junction bases left unmatched: 11. The germline CDR1 and CDR2 sequences are GTSNPN and SVGIG (reference sequence). Written as DNA, the CDR3 is TGTGCCTGGGTTACTACGGACAGGGGGAGCGGGGCCAACGTCCTGACTTTC. Its translation: CAWVTTDRGSGANVLTF.

V and J are TRBV7-9 and TRBJ1-6; the D is unclear. Germline CDR1 is SEHNR and CDR2 is FQNEAQ (reference sequence). This CDR3 has 17 residues. Trimming removed 1 base from V and 2 bases from J, with 12 bases in between. The CDR3 region has the DNA TGTGCCAGCAGCTTAGTTGTAGCTAACCCCTATAATTCACCCCTCCACTTT. Protein sequence: CASSLVVANPYNSPLHF.

The rearrangement links TRBV5-1 to TRBJ2-2; 10 bases line up with TRBD1. The CDR3 runs 19 residues. V was clipped by 0 bases and J by 2 bases; unmatched bases: 10. Germline V gene sequence: CDR1 SGHRS, CDR2 YFSETQ. The CDR3 DNA reads TGCGCCAGCAGCTTGGGTTTCTCCGGGACAGGGGTAAACACCGGGGAGCTGTTTTTT. Its protein is CASSLGFSGTGVNTGELFF.

V gene TRBV18 combines with J gene TRBJ2-1; 10 bases map to TRBD2. The CDR3 extends over 15 amino acids. Germline V gives CDR1 KGHSH, CDR2 LQKENI. The junction had 11 bases not matched to a gene; V was cut back by 8 bases and J by 7 bases. The CDR3 reads CASGLLAGVLNEQFF. Written as DNA, the CDR3 is TGTGCCAGCGGTCTCCTAGCGGGAGTTTTAAATGAGCAGTTCTTC.